These 14 T cell receptor beta chains originate from one sample sequenced in a study of chemoradiotherapy in HPV16-positive cancers. The protocol was immunoSEQ multiplex PCR, while the TCRdb copy is restricted to in-frame clones and leaves out a portion. The sample yields roughly 25,000 clones, roughly 87% seen once. The material was blood, obtained from a patient who underwent chemoradiotherapy. All receptors derive from a human donor with HPV-associated anogenital cancer.

J is TRBJ2-1 and V is TRBV25-1; 10 positions match TRBD1. CDR1 and CDR2 from the germline V gene are MGHDK and SYGVNS. Trimming took 5 bases from V and 6 from J; bases not matched to a gene: 4. This CDR3 has 14 amino acids. DNA of the CDR3: TGTGCCAGCAGTCGGACAGGGGGTATCAATGAGCAGTTCTTC. It translates to CASSRTGGINEQFF.

This sequence joins TRBV6-1 and TRBJ2-1; TRBD2 might be the D (5 bases). Germline CDR1 MNHNS, CDR2 SASEGT. The CDR3 sequence is 12 residues long. Between the trimmed V and J ends, which lost 8 bases and 8 bases, there was a span of 13 bases. DNA of the CDR3: TGTGCCAGCTTCGGGGATCGGTATGAGCAGTTCTTC. This sequence encodes CASFGDRYEQFF.

The CDR3 reads CASSLKQYNEQFF. The CDR3 coding sequence is TGTGCCAGCAGTTTAAAACAGTACAATGAGCAGTTCTTC. This sequence joins TRBV27 and TRBJ2-1; D gene ambiguous. From germline, CDR1 is MNHEY and CDR2 SMNVEV (reference sequence). CDR3 length equals 13 residues. Between the trimmed V and J ends, which lost 2 bases and 4 bases, there was a span of 6 bases.

This sequence joins TRBV30 and TRBJ2-3, with TRBD2 matching 13 bases. Germline V lookup: CDR1 GTSNPN, CDR2 SVGIG (reference sequence). The CDR3 contains 17 residues. Germline trimming cut 0 bases from V and 2 bases from J; bases unmatched to any gene: 5. The chain's CDR3 is CAWSVGTSGTHTDTQYF. The DNA for the CDR3 is TGTGCCTGGAGTGTTGGGACTAGCGGGACACACACAGATACGCAGTATTTT. The whole variable domain, filled in from reference TRBV30 and TRBJ2-3, reads SQTIHQWPATLVQPVGSPLSLECTVEGTSNPNLYWYRQAAGRGLQLLFYSVGIGQISSEVPQNLSASRPQDRQFILSSKKLLLSDSGFYLCAWSVGTSGTHTDTQYFGPGTRLTVL.

This clone was picked up a small number of times. V gene TRBV6-6 combines with J gene TRBJ1-4; 10 nucleotides match TRBD1. CDR1 is MNHNY, CDR2 SVGAGI, per germline (reference sequence). CDR3 size: 16 residues. V lost 1 base and J lost 4; bases outside the gene matches: 3. The CDR3 loop reads CASSYWTGGGNEKLFF. CDR3 sequence (DNA): TGTGCCAGCAGTTACTGGACAGGGGGTGGTAATGAAAAACTGTTTTTT.

This clone has a single count. The V call is TRBV6-5, the J call TRBJ2-1; the D gene is possibly TRBD1 (5 bases). Trimming left V 4 bases short and J 10 bases short, with 8 bases between. The CDR3 extends over 11 amino acids. Germline CDR1 reads MNHEY; CDR2 reads SVGAGI. CDR3 nucleotide sequence: TGTGCCAGCAGTTTAGCAGGGGAGCAGTTCTTC. Protein: CASSLAGEQFF.

V gene TRBV6-1 combines with J gene TRBJ1-4, with 9 bases fitting TRBD1. V shed 3 bases, J shed 8 bases, and the junction held 4 bases outside the gene matches. The CDR3 is made up of 14 amino acids. CDR1 and CDR2 from the germline V gene are MNHNS and SASEGT. The CDR3 DNA sequence: TGTGCCAGCAGTGAGACAGGGGGACGGGAAAAACTGTTTTTT. Its translation is CASSETGGREKLFF.

This clone was found a few times. The chain is built from TRBV10-3 and TRBJ1-2; possible D gene TRBD1, 5 bases. The germline V gene has CDR1 ENHRY and CDR2 SYGVKD. V was clipped by 7 bases and J by 1 base, with 13 bases between them. The CDR3 is 14 amino acids. The CDR3 loop reads CAITLDNLNYGYTF. DNA of the CDR3: TGTGCCATCACCCTGGACAATCTTAACTATGGCTACACCTTC.

This chain connects TRBV5-5 to TRBJ1-4, with D possibly matching TRBD1 (6 bases). Looked up from germline, CDR1 is SGHKS and CDR2 is YYEKEE (reference sequence). The germline V and J ends were trimmed by 3 bases and 0 bases, with 15 bases remaining between them. CDR3 size: 17 residues. The CDR3 nucleotides are TGTGCCAGCAGCTACGCGGAGGGGGATGCAACTAATGAAAAACTGTTTTTT. Amino acids: CASSYAEGDATNEKLFF.

The CDR3 here is CASSLNRVGFETQYF. CDR3 nucleotides: TGTGCCAGCAGCTTAAATAGAGTGGGTTTCGAGACCCAGTACTTC. This chain connects TRBV7-2 to TRBJ2-5, with D unresolved. The V gene lost 2 bases and the J gene lost 5 bases, with 15 bases spanning the gap. This CDR3 region has 15 residues. Germline loops: CDR1 SGHTA, CDR2 FQGNSA. Based on the CDR3 plus reference TRBV7-2 and TRBJ2-5, the full variable domain is GAGVSQSPSNKVTEKGKDVELRCDPISGHTALYWYRQSLGQGLEFLIYFQGNSAPDKSGLPSDRFSAERTGGSVSTLTIQRTQQEDSAVYLCASSLNRVGFETQYFGPGTRLLVL.

V usage is TRBV12-2 and J usage is TRBJ1-2. TRBV12-2 is noted as a pseudogene. CDR3 length equals 14 residues. The CDR3 is CASRPPRDLRGYTF. The CDR3 region has the DNA TGTGCAAGTCGCCCCCCCCGTGATCTTCGTGGCTACACCTTC.

The chain couples TRBV11-2 to TRBJ2-2, with D uncertain. The CDR3 is made up of 11 amino acids. V was shortened by 2 bases and J by 6 bases, with 1 base between the two germline ends. Germline V gives CDR1 SGHAT, CDR2 FQNNGV. The CDR3 bases are TGTGCCAGCAGCTTATCCGGGGAGCTGTTTTTT. It codes for CASSLSGELFF.

V is TRBV4-1 and J is TRBJ2-6, with D perhaps TRBD1 or TRBD2 (5 bases each). V was cut by 3 bases and J by 2 bases, with 11 bases left in between. Germline CDR1 reads MGHRA; CDR2 reads YSYEKL. This CDR3 spans 16 amino acids. This CDR3 reads CASSQGTGAGANVLTF. CDR3 DNA: TGCGCCAGCAGCCAGGGGACGGGCGCTGGGGCCAACGTCCTGACTTTC.

This rearrangement joins TRBV30 to TRBJ2-3; D possibly corresponds to TRBD2 (5 bases). Germline-derived CDR1 and CDR2 are GTSNPN and SVGIG (reference sequence). Deletions cut 5 bases from V and 4 bases from J, with 13 bases between. The CDR3 is 13 residues long. The CDR3 region is CAWAGSAADTQYF. CDR3 DNA sequence: TGTGCCTGGGCGGGCTCAGCCGCAGATACGCAGTATTTT. Combining the CDR3 with reference TRBV30 and TRBJ2-3 gives the whole variable domain SQTIHQWPATLVQPVGSPLSLECTVEGTSNPNLYWYRQAAGRGLQLLFYSVGIGQISSEVPQNLSASRPQDRQFILSSKKLLLSDSGFYLCAWAGSAADTQYFGPGTRLTVL.